This TCR beta chain was captured by sequencing in a study of T cells in Graves' hyperthyroidism and ophthalmopathy. Broader study findings: Ophthalmopathy could be told apart from stable hyperthyroidism with a 13 V-J model.

Germline CDR1 reads MNHNS; CDR2 reads SASEGT. This CDR3 has 14 amino acids. The trim removed 7 bases at V and 6 bases at J, leaving 7 bases unmatched. The CDR3 regions of TCR beta were amplified from RNA transcripts. HTBI primers were employed in a first-round RT-PCR of the TCR CDR3. TCRdb re-called the multiplex PCR reads with MiXCR, one entry per CDR3 protein. The repertoire holds 600,000 to 650,000 distinct CDR3 sequences, with 15% to 20% as singletons. This clonotype was detected ten times or more. The antigen is unknown. J is TRBJ2-7 and V is TRBV6-1; 12 bases fit TRBD1. The origin of this receptor is a woman in her twenties or thirties with Graves' hyperthyroidism. Material: blood. Here the CDR3 DNA reads TGTGCCAGCACCGTCGGGACAGGGGGCTTCGAGCAGTACTTC. Protein product: CASTVGTGGFEQYF.